This TCR beta chain was sequenced for a study of blood T cells in healthy people across ages. CDR1 and CDR2 from the germline V gene are SEHNR and FQNEAQ (reference sequence). With 5 bases removed from V and 3 bases from J, the gap between germline ends came to 16 bases. The CDR3 has 15 residues. Concerning this clonotype: Its antigen is currently unknown.

Study results and caveats: Strong correlation linked observed beta diversity and percent naive T cells. The lack of PBMC sorting stopped any conclusive naive versus antigen-experienced comparison. Calculation of diversity from one million T cells yielded estimates considered to be underestimates.

Alongside a J-beta primer mix, a sample-barcoded 5' primer served in a second PCR lasting roughly 6 to 12 cycles. Each cDNA molecule received a tag from a template-switch adaptor that had 12 random nucleotides. TCRdb analysed the 5' RACE reads with MiXCR anew, one entry per CDR3 protein. The table includes over 1,200,000 distinct CDR3 sequences, 59% detected once. The TCR originated in a man aged 18-30 years in good health. What was sequenced was blood. V gene TRBV7-9 combines with J gene TRBJ2-5; D may be TRBD2 (6 bases). The CDR3 loop is CASSGGTQIEETQYF. CDR3 in DNA: TGTGCCAGCAGCGGGGGGACTCAAATCGAAGAGACCCAGTACTTC. Looking up the rest from reference TRBV7-9 and TRBJ2-5 gives the full variable domain: DTGVSQNPRHKITKRGQNVTFRCDPISEHNRLYWYRQTLGQGPEFLTYFQNEAQLEKSRLLSDRFSAERPKGSFSTLEIQRTEQGDSAMYLCASSGGTQIEETQYFGPGTRLLVL.